This TCR beta chain is drawn from a study of blood T cells in healthy people across ages. Study observations and caveats: Relative to aged donors, long-lived donors carried more naive CD4+ cells and displayed higher diversity.

Sample-barcoded 5' priming and a J-beta primer mix drove a second PCR of roughly 6 to 12 cycles. The authors tagged each cDNA molecule using a template-switch adaptor with 12 random nucleotides. TCRdb passed the 5' RACE reads through MiXCR, listing each CDR3 protein once. The sample has approximately 1.5 million distinct CDR3 sequences; 35% to 45% are singletons. As to this clonotype: Its antigen is unidentified.

The sequencing input was blood. This clonotype originated in a woman between 18 and 29 years old in good health.

CDR3 coding DNA: TGTGCCAGCGGGGCCACTGAAGCTTTCTTT. It codes for CASGATEAFF. V is TRBV7-2 and J is TRBJ1-1, with a possible D match to TRBD1 (5 bases). This CDR3 comprises 10 residues. Trimming pared 8 bases from V and 4 bases from J, leaving 5 bases between. Germline values: CDR1 SGHTA, CDR2 FQGNSA.